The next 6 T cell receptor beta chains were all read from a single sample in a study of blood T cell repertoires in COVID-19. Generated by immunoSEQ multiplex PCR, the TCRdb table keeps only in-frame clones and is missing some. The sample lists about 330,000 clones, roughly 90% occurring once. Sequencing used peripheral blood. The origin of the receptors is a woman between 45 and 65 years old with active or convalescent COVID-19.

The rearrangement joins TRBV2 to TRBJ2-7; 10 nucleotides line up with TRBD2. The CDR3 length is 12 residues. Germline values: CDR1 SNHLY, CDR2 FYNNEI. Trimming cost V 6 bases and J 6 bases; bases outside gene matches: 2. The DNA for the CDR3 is TGTGCCAGCAGAGGACTAGCGGTCGAGCAGTACTTC. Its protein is CASRGLAVEQYF.

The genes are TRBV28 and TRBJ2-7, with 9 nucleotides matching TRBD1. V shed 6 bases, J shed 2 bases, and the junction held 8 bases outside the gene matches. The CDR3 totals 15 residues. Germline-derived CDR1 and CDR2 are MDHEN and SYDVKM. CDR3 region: CASRSPGTGTYEQYF. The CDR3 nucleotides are TGTGCCAGCAGATCCCCCGGGACAGGGACCTACGAGCAGTACTTC.

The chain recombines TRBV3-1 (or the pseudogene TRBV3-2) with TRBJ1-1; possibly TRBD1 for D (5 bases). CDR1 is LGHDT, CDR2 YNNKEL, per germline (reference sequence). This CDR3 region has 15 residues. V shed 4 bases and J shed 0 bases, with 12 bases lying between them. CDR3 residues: CASSRRDALNTEAFF. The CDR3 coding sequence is TGTGCCAGCAGCCGGCGGGACGCCTTGAACACTGAAGCTTTCTTT.

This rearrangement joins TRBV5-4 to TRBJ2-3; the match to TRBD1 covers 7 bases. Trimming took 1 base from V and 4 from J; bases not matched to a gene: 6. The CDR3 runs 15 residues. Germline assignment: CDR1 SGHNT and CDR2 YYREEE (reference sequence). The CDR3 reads CASSLRQGKPDTQYF. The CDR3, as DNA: TGTGCCAGCAGCTTGAGACAGGGTAAGCCAGATACGCAGTATTTT.

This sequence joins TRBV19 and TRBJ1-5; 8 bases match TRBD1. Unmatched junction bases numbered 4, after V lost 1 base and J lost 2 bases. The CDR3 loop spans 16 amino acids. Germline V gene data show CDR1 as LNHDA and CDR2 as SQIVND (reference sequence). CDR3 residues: CASSIGTGQGNQPQHF. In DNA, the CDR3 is TGTGCCAGTAGTATAGGGACAGGGCAAGGCAATCAGCCCCAGCATTTT.

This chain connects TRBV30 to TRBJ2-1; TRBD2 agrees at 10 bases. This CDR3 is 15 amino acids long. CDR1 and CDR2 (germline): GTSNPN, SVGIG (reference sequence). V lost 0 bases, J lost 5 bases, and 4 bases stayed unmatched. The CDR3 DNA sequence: TGTGCCTGGAGTGTAAGACTAGCGGGTGACAATGAGCAGTTCTTC. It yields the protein CAWSVRLAGDNEQFF.